The 5 T cell receptor beta chains below all came from one sample that was sequenced in a study of cytomegalovirus exposure and HLA in healthy donors. It was with 60 Vbeta and 13 Jbeta primers that the PCR ran. The assay was immunoSEQ multiplex PCR, and TCRdb's table has in-frame clones only and misses some. The table lists about 160,000 clones, 65% to 85% of them singletons. Input material: PBMCs. These receptors were obtained from a woman aged 18-29 years in good health and CMV-seronegative.

The chain is built from TRBV9 and TRBJ2-6, with D unclear. Per the germline V gene, CDR1 is SGDLS and CDR2 is YYNGEE. The CDR3 contains 15 residues. V lost 0 bases and J 1 base, leaving 5 bases between the germline ends. CDR3 DNA: TGTGCCAGCAGCGTAGAGCTTTCTGGGGCCAACGTCCTGACTTTC. The encoded protein is CASSVELSGANVLTF.

The gene calls are TRBV10-3 and TRBJ2-1, with 7 positions matching TRBD2. The germline V gene encodes CDR1 ENHRY and CDR2 SYGVKD. The trim removed 4 bases at V and 8 bases at J, leaving 5 bases unmatched. The CDR3 is made up of 13 amino acids. The DNA of the CDR3 is TGTGCCATCAGTGGCAATAGCGGGTATGAGCAGTTCTTC. The encoded protein is CAISGNSGYEQFF.

This clone was observed a handful of times. The chain employs TRBV6-5 and TRBJ2-6, with D perhaps matching TRBD1 (6 bases). The CDR3 is 15 residues long. Looked up from germline, CDR1 is MNHEY and CDR2 is SVGAGI. Trimming shortened V by 5 bases and J by 4 bases, and 12 bases separated the two germline ends. This chain's CDR3 is CASSTQGSGANVLTF. The CDR3 DNA is TGTGCCAGCAGTACACAGGGTTCCGGGGCCAACGTCCTGACTTTC.

The V call is TRBV28, the J call TRBJ2-7; no clear D. Between the trimmed V and J ends, which lost 6 bases and 3 bases, there was a span of 21 bases. The CDR3 length is 16 residues. Looked up from germline, CDR1 is MDHEN and CDR2 is SYDVKM. The CDR3 loop reads CASSSLIGRPHYEQYF. CDR3 nucleotide sequence: TGTGCCAGCAGCTCTTTAATTGGGCGTCCCCACTACGAGCAGTACTTC.

V usage is TRBV6-1 and J usage is TRBJ2-2; TRBD2 matches 7 bases. Germline CDR1 reads MNHNS; CDR2 reads SASEGT. V lost 7 bases and J lost 3; bases outside the gene matches: 8. This CDR3 has 15 amino acids. Here the CDR3 DNA reads TGTGCCAGCAAAGGCGGGAGATGGGACACCGGGGAGCTGTTTTTT. Translation: CASKGGRWDTGELFF.